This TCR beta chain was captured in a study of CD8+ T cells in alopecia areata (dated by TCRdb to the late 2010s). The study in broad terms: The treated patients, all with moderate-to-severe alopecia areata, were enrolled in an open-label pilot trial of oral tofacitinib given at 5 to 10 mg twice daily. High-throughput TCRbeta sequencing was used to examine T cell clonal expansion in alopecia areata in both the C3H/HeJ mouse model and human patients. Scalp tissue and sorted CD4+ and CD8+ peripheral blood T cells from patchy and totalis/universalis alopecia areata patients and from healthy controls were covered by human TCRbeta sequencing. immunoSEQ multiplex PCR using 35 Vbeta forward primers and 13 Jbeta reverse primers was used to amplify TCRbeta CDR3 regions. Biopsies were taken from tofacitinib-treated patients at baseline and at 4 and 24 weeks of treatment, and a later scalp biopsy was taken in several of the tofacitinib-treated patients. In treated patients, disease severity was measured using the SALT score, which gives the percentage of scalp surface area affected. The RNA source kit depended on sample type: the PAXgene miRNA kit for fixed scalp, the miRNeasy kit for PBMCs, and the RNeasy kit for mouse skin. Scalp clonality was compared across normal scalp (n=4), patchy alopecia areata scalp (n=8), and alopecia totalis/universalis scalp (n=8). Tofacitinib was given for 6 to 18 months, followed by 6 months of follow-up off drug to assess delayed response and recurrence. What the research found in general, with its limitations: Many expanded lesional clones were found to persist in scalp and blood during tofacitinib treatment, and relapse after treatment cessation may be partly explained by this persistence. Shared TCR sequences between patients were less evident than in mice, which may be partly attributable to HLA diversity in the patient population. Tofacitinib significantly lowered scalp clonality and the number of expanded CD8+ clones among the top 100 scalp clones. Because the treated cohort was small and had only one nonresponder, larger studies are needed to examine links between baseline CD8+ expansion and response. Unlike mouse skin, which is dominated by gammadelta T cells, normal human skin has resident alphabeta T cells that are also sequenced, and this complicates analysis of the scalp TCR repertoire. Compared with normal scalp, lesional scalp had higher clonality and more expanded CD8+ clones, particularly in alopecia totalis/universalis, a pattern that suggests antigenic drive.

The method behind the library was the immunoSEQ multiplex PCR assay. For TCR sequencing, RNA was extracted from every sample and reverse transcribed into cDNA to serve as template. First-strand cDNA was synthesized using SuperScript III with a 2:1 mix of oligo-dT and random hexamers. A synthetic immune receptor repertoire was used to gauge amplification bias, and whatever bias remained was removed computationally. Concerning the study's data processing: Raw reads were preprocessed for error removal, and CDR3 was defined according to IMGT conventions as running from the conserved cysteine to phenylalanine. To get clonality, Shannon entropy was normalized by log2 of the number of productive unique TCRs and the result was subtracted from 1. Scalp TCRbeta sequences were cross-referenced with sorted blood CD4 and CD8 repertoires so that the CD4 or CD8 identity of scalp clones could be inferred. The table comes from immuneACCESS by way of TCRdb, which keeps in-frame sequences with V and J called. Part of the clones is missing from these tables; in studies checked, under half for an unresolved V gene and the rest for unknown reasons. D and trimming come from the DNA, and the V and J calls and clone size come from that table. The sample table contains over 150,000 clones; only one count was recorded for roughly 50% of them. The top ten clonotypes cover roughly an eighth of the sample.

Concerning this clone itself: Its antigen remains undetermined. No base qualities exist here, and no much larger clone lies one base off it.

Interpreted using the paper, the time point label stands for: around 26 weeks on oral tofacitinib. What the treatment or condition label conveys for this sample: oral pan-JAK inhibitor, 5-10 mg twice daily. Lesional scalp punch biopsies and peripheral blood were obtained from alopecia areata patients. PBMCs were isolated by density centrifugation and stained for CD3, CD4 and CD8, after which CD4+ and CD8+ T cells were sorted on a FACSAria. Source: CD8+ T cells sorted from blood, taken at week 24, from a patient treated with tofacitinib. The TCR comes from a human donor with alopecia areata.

The CDR3 is CASSQSDRGTREQYF. The DNA sequence reads TGCGCCAGCAGCCAGTCGGACAGGGGGACGAGAGAGCAGTACTTC. Recombination linked TRBV5-1 to TRBJ2-7; 10 bases in the junction line up with TRBD1. CDR1 SGHRS and CDR2 YFSETQ are derived from the germline V gene. Ends trimmed: V by 4 bases, J by 7 bases; bases unmatched to a gene: 11. The CDR3 has 15 amino acids, counting the end cysteine and phenylalanine. Only the CDR3 portion is preserved as DNA: 45 bases, with reading frame beginning at the first base.